What follows is one T cell receptor (beta chain) and its context. This clonotype occurred once. It lacks a known antigen. Base-call qualities are not available, and no considerably larger clone is one nucleotide away. A read on its own is weak evidence. TCR cDNA was synthesized by 5'RACE template switching, through which a universal primer site and unique molecular identifiers were introduced. cDNA synthesis was primed from both the TCR alpha and TCR beta constant segments. Libraries were amplified in two PCR steps, with sample barcodes and sequencing adapters added in the second step. Sequencing of the libraries was done on either Illumina HiSeq 2500 (2x100 bp) or NovaSeq (2x150 bp). The paper's data handling went like this. MIGEC handled demultiplexing of reads and collapsing into UMI consensus sequences, while MiXCR performed V(D)J alignment. Vaccine-responding clonotypes were defined with edgeR using replicate PBMC samples, requiring FDR below 0.01 and a log2 fold change above 5 up to day 15. CD4 or CD8 identity was assigned to each bulk clonotype according to whether the clonotype was present at higher abundance in the sequenced CD4 repertoire or the sequenced CD8 repertoire. Using fastp at Q25 and MiXCR, TCRdb reprocessed the public reads and kept productive beta chains. For every CDR3 protein sequence, its rows merge into one entry that carries the most common genes and DNA. These V and J calls rely on TCRdb rather than the paper's analysis. The sample data list some 600,000 distinct CDR3 sequences, and about a sixth of these were observed just once. Roughly 17% of the sample is in the top ten clones.

This entry comes from a study of T cells after yellow fever vaccination (dated by TCRdb to between 2017 and 2020). For the study in its entirety: Libraries from fractions with low cell numbers were prepared with the SMART-Seq v4 Ultra Low Input RNA kit. Blood samples were taken at several timepoints before and after primary and secondary immunization, and bulk PBMC replicates and cell subsets were isolated. The cohort comprised two healthy male donors, one aged 18 to 30 and one aged 30 to 39 years. To follow T-cell clones before and after both primary and booster YFV17D yellow fever vaccination, bulk TCR alpha and beta repertoires underwent longitudinal sequencing. Study-wide conclusions, independent of this receptor: Most clones expanded after primary vaccination (96% of CD4 and approximately 90% of CD8) were re-detected after the booster, suggesting that broad memory maintenance occurred. Computational filtering was needed because FACS-sorted repertoires could contain abundant contaminating clonotypes from the bulk population. Compared with the primary T-cell response, the secondary T-cell response was faster but weaker, reaching its peak on day 5 rather than on day 15. Because only a couple of donors were included in the study, the extent to which the findings can be generalized is limited. A small fraction of clonotypes showed up in both the CD4 and CD8 compartments, probably as a result of convergent recombination.

Trimming costs V 6 bases and J 6 bases, and their ends lie 21 bases apart. Its CDR3 holds 16 amino acids, cysteine through phenylalanine. Only CDR3 DNA is held: 48 bases, read in frame from base 1. Per the publication, the treatment or condition label means: live attenuated yellow fever vaccine strain. At each blood-draw timepoint, two biological replicates of bulk PBMCs were obtained. A standard Ficoll-Paque protocol was used to isolate PBMCs from peripheral blood. TriZol was used to extract RNA from bulk PBMCs, CD4 and CD8 fractions, and dextramer-positive and dextramer-negative fractions. The V gene is TRBV12-3 or TRBV12-4 and the J gene is TRBJ2-1, with the D gene possibly TRBD1 or TRBD2, each one fitting 6 bases. The sequence derives from a man between 18 and 35 years old who received the YFV17D yellow fever vaccine. The material sequenced was PBMCs, taken less than 6 days after the first yellow fever vaccination. The DNA is as follows: TGTGCCAGCAGACCGGGAGCACAGGGAGGAATCAATGAGCAGTTCTTC. Protein translation: CASRPGAQGGINEQFF.